Following are 30 T cell receptor beta chains from one sample sequenced in a study of T cell responses to AZD1222 COVID-19 vaccine. Sequencing used immunoSEQ multiplex PCR; TCRdb keeps in-frame clones, though not all of them. The sample carries 150,000 to 200,000 clones, nearly 95% recorded once. This sample comprised peripheral blood, obtained on day 0 of AZD1222 vaccination. The receptor set was obtained from an adult in good health.

The chain joins TRBV4-1 to TRBJ1-5, with unresolved D. V gave up 2 bases and J gave up 2 bases, with 22 bases separating them. CDR1 and CDR2 (germline): MGHRA, YSYEKL. The CDR3 covers 19 residues. CDR3 nucleotide sequence: TGCGCCAGCAGCCAACTCTTCTTGTCCTCCTCCAATCGCAATCAGCCCCAGCATTTT. Amino acid sequence: CASSQLFLSSSNRNQPQHF.

This clone appeared once. This chain uses TRBV25-1 with TRBJ1-6; D is uncertain. Trimming left V 6 bases short and J 7 bases short, with 4 bases between. The CDR3 spans 11 residues. Germline CDR1 reads MGHDK; CDR2 reads SYGVNS. Here the CDR3 reads CASSRNSPLHF. As DNA, the CDR3 is TGTGCCAGCAGCCGGAATTCACCCCTCCACTTT.

V is TRBV18 and J is TRBJ2-7; D may correspond to TRBD1 or TRBD2 (5 bases each). V lost 3 bases, J lost 0 bases, and 12 bases lay in between. CDR3 length equals 15 residues. Germline values: CDR1 KGHSH, CDR2 LQKENI. The CDR3 bases are TGTGCCAGCTCACCGGGACCCTTCTCCTCCTACGAGCAGTACTTC. It encodes CASSPGPFSSYEQYF.

The gene calls are TRBV28 and TRBJ2-7; D gene ambiguous. The CDR3 is 14 residues long. V was clipped by 3 bases and J by 0 bases, with 9 bases between them. Germline CDR1 is MDHEN and CDR2 is SYDVKM. CDR3 in DNA: TGTGCCAGCAGTTTTCCAGTGAGCTCCTACGAGCAGTACTTC. Protein sequence: CASSFPVSSYEQYF.

The genes are TRBV30 and TRBJ1-1; D remains unclear. The germline V gene encodes CDR1 GTSNPN and CDR2 SVGIG (reference sequence). There are 15 residues in the CDR3. V lost 0 bases and J lost 9, with 20 bases in between. CDR3: CAWSVGLGSQAKAFF. CDR3 DNA sequence: TGTGCCTGGAGTGTAGGGTTGGGCAGTCAGGCCAAAGCTTTCTTT.

This chain uses TRBV6-5 with TRBJ2-7, with D possibly matching TRBD2 (6 bases). The CDR3 runs to 13 residues. Trimming removed 5 bases at V and 1 base at J, with 9 bases between. Germline V gene data show CDR1 as MNHEY and CDR2 as SVGAGI. CDR3 bases: TGTGCCAGCAGTCGACTAGGGTCCTACGAGCAGTACTTC. Protein sequence: CASSRLGSYEQYF.

This chain joins TRBV11-2 and TRBJ2-5; D is ambiguous. There are 13 residues in the CDR3. Trimming took off 1 base at V and 5 bases at J, with 8 bases between the two ends. Looked up from germline, CDR1 is SGHAT and CDR2 is FQNNGV. As DNA, the CDR3 is TGTGCCAGCAGCTTAGGGTTCTCCGAGACCCAGTACTTC. Its protein is CASSLGFSETQYF.

This chain uses TRBV4-3 with TRBJ1-2, with D maybe TRBD1 (6 bases). Germline loops: CDR1 LGHNA, CDR2 YSLEER. V lost 4 bases to trimming and J lost 4 bases, with 13 bases between them. The CDR3 is 14 amino acids. The CDR3 bases are TGCGCCAGCAGCCCCCAGGGGCAGGGCTATGGCTACACCTTC. It yields the protein CASSPQGQGYGYTF.

The chain uses TRBV19 and TRBJ2-7; no clear D gene. This CDR3 is 13 amino acids long. V was pared by 5 bases and J by 2 bases, with 10 bases between. The germline V gene has CDR1 LNHDA and CDR2 SQIVND (reference sequence). CDR3 in amino acids: CASSQTAPYEQYF. Written as DNA, the CDR3 is TGTGCCAGTAGTCAAACGGCCCCCTACGAGCAGTACTTC.

The chain couples TRBV2 to TRBJ2-7; 9 positions match TRBD2. Germline V lookup: CDR1 SNHLY, CDR2 FYNNEI. This CDR3 comprises 15 residues. The trim removed 6 bases at V and 1 base at J, leaving 7 bases unmatched. The CDR3 sequence is CASRSSGRRSYEQYF. The CDR3 DNA reads as TGTGCCAGCAGATCAAGCGGGAGGAGATCCTACGAGCAGTACTTC.

The genes are TRBV27 and TRBJ1-1; tentatively, D is TRBD1 (6 bases). Trimming stripped 4 bases from V and 0 bases from J, with 12 bases between. The CDR3 loop spans 15 amino acids. Looked up from germline, CDR1 is MNHEY and CDR2 is SMNVEV (reference sequence). CDR3 amino acids: CASSSGQMMNTEAFF. In nucleotides, the CDR3 is TGTGCCAGCAGTTCCGGACAGATGATGAACACTGAAGCTTTCTTT.

This rearrangement joins TRBV5-1 to TRBJ1-4; 11 positions match TRBD1. With 2 bases clipped from V and 8 bases from J, the junction kept 8 bases outside the gene matches. The CDR3 is made up of 16 amino acids. In germline, CDR1 is SGHRS, CDR2 YFSETQ. The CDR3, as DNA: TGCGCCAGCAGCTTTAGTGGGACAGGGGGAGGCGAAAAACTGTTTTTT. This encodes CASSFSGTGGGEKLFF.

This chain links TRBV9 with TRBJ1-3; unclear D gene. The CDR3 totals 16 residues. The V and J ends lost 0 bases and 0 bases respectively, with 10 bases between them. Per the germline V gene, CDR1 is SGDLS and CDR2 is YYNGEE. Here the CDR3 DNA reads TGTGCCAGCAGCGTAGGGGGAGTTCTCTCTGGAAACACCATATATTTT. Translation gives CASSVGGVLSGNTIYF.

The rearrangement uses TRBV18 and TRBJ1-2; D might be TRBD1 (5 bases). Germline values: CDR1 KGHSH, CDR2 LQKENI. The CDR3 length is 14 residues. V dropped 4 bases and J dropped 1 base, with 10 bases sitting between them. Written as DNA, the CDR3 is TGTGCCAGCTCACTGAGGGACTTTAACTATGGCTACACCTTC. Amino acids: CASSLRDFNYGYTF.

The chain carries TRBV7-9 and TRBJ2-7; a possible D gene is TRBD1 (6 bases). Looked up from germline, CDR1 is SEHNR and CDR2 is FQNEAQ (reference sequence). The CDR3 totals 14 residues. The ends were cut back, 6 bases at V and 0 bases at J, with 12 bases in the middle. CDR3 sequence (DNA): TGTGCCAGCAGTCAACAGGGATTCTCCTACGAGCAGTACTTC. This encodes CASSQQGFSYEQYF.

The V and J genes are TRBV7-9 and TRBJ2-1; 10 bases match TRBD1. The V segment lost 1 base and the J segment 3 bases; nucleotides outside the gene matches: 3. The CDR3 runs 16 residues. The germline V gene encodes CDR1 SEHNR and CDR2 FQNEAQ (reference sequence). CDR3 nucleotide sequence: TGTGCCAGCAGCTTAGGATGGGACAGGGGCTACAATGAGCAGTTCTTC. Encoded protein: CASSLGWDRGYNEQFF. Filled out from reference TRBV7-9 and TRBJ2-1, the complete variable domain reads DTGVSQNPRHKITKRGQNVTFRCDPISEHNRLYWYRQTLGQGPEFLTYFQNEAQLEKSRLLSDRFSAERPKGSFSTLEIQRTEQGDSAMYLCASSLGWDRGYNEQFFGPGTRLTVL.

The chain employs TRBV5-4 and TRBJ2-5; tentatively, D is TRBD2 (5 bases). Germline V gene data show CDR1 as SGHNT and CDR2 as YYREEE (reference sequence). Trimming removed 1 base from V and 3 bases from J, with 10 bases in between. This CDR3 has 14 amino acids. The DNA of the CDR3 is TGTGCCAGCAGCTTGAGTAGACTAAAAGAGACCCAGTACTTC. It encodes CASSLSRLKETQYF.

The CDR3, as DNA: TGTGCCAGCAGTCTGGACAGGTCTAACTATGGCTACACCTTC. It specifies CASSLDRSNYGYTF. The chain joins TRBV16 to TRBJ1-2; 7 nucleotides match TRBD1. The CDR3 sequence is 14 residues long. V was clipped by 6 bases and J by 0 bases; unmatched bases: 4. From germline, CDR1 is KGHSY and CDR2 FQNENV.

The CDR3 loop reads CASRIRENTEAFF. Written as DNA, the CDR3 is TGTGCCAGCAGGATCAGGGAAAACACTGAAGCTTTCTTT. The chain links TRBV2 to TRBJ1-1; possible D gene TRBD1, 5 bases. CDR1 SNHLY and CDR2 FYNNEI come from the germline V gene. The CDR3 runs 13 residues. Trimming removed 6 bases at V and 2 bases at J, with 10 bases between.

The V and J genes are TRBV18 and TRBJ1-2; D might be TRBD1 (5 bases). This CDR3 has 13 residues. Trimming cost V 1 base and J 6 bases, with 9 bases left between them. Germline V gene sequence: CDR1 KGHSH, CDR2 LQKENI. Written as DNA, the CDR3 is TGTGCCAGCTCACCACTTAGGGGTGATGGCTACACCTTC. As protein: CASSPLRGDGYTF.

This clone was seen once. The V call is TRBV9, the J call TRBJ2-1, with D hard to call. The CDR3 is 15 residues long. Deletions cut 0 bases from V and 0 bases from J, with 7 bases between. Germline CDR1 reads SGDLS; CDR2 reads YYNGEE. CDR3 residues: CASSVEVFSYNEQFF. The CDR3 DNA reads TGTGCCAGCAGCGTAGAGGTCTTCTCCTACAATGAGCAGTTCTTC.

The genes are TRBV28 and TRBJ2-7; D possibly corresponds to TRBD1 (6 bases). The CDR3 loop spans 14 amino acids. Trimming stripped 7 bases from V and 2 bases from J, with 15 bases between. CDR1 and CDR2 from the germline V gene are MDHEN and SYDVKM. In nucleotides, the CDR3 is TGTGCCAGCACCCAGAACAGGGCCCCCTACGAGCAGTACTTC. It translates to CASTQNRAPYEQYF.

V and J are TRBV28 and TRBJ1-4, with 7 bases lining up with TRBD1. The germline gives CDR1 MDHEN, CDR2 SYDVKM. The J segment lost 8 bases and the V segment lost 6 bases, leaving 15 bases of the junction unmatched. CDR3 length: 16 residues. The CDR3 loop is CASSPARGGSIEKLFF. The CDR3 DNA follows: TGTGCCAGCAGCCCGGCGCGAGGGGGCAGCATAGAAAAACTGTTTTTT.

The V and J genes are TRBV12-3 or TRBV12-4 and TRBJ2-1; the D gene is possibly TRBD2 (5 bases). With 4 bases removed from V and 9 bases from J, the gap between germline ends came to 13 bases. This CDR3 region has 13 residues. This CDR3 reads CASSYTSSLEQFF. Here the CDR3 DNA reads TGTGCCAGCAGTTACACTAGTTCCCTTGAGCAGTTCTTC.

The rearrangement joins TRBV5-1 to TRBJ1-4, with D unclear. The CDR3 sequence is 15 residues long. CDR1 SGHRS and CDR2 YFSETQ come from the germline V gene. Trimming took off 1 base at V and 6 bases at J, with 13 bases between the two ends. For the CDR3, the DNA is TGCGCCAGCAGCTTGAATCGTGGGAAACATGAAAAACTGTTTTTT. The encoded protein is CASSLNRGKHEKLFF. The whole variable domain, filled in from reference TRBV5-1 and TRBJ1-4, reads KAGVTQTPRYLIKTRGQQVTLSCSPISGHRSVSWYQQTPGQGLQFLFEYFSETQRNKGNFPGRFSGRQFSNSRSEMNVSTLELGDSALYLCASSLNRGKHEKLFFGSGTQLSVL.

The chain employs TRBV27 and TRBJ2-7; maybe TRBD1 (6 bases). The CDR3 totals 14 residues. V lost 6 bases, J lost 2 bases, and 14 bases lay in between. Per the germline V gene, CDR1 is MNHEY and CDR2 is SMNVEV (reference sequence). Written as DNA, the CDR3 is TGTGCCAGCAGATCCGGGACACTTACCTACGAGCAGTACTTC. This gives the protein CASRSGTLTYEQYF.

This clone was observed a single time. The chain joins TRBV5-1 to TRBJ2-3; 10 nucleotides match TRBD1. CDR3 size: 14 residues. V shed 4 bases and J 6 bases; nucleotides not matched to a gene: 5. Germline V gives CDR1 SGHRS, CDR2 YFSETQ. CDR3 sequence (DNA): TGCGCCAGCAGCACAGGACAGGGGGTGGATACGCAGTATTTT. This codes for CASSTGQGVDTQYF.

This clone was picked up one time. The chain recombines TRBV20-1 with TRBJ2-1; TRBD1 might be the D (8 bases). In germline, CDR1 is DFQATT, CDR2 SNEGSKA (reference sequence). This CDR3 region has 11 residues. The V and J ends lost 5 bases and 11 bases respectively, with 13 bases between them. The CDR3 DNA reads TGCAGTGCTGGGAGGGACAGGAAGCAGTTCTTC. Its protein is CSAGRDRKQFF.

This clone was recorded only once. The chain combines TRBV29-1 with TRBJ1-2; D uncertain. Germline V gene data show CDR1 as SQVTM and CDR2 as ANQGSEA. The V and J ends lost 7 bases and 6 bases respectively, with 15 bases between them. The CDR3 has 12 residues. The CDR3 sequence is CSARPGVDGYTF. The CDR3 bases are TGCAGCGCCCGCCCGGGAGTCGATGGCTACACCTTC.

J is TRBJ2-1 and V is TRBV28; possible D gene TRBD2, 7 bases. V shed 5 bases and J shed 7 bases, with 27 bases lying between them. The CDR3 sequence is 18 residues long. CDR1 is MDHEN, CDR2 SYDVKM, per germline. As DNA, the CDR3 is TGTGCCAGCAGTCTATATCAAGCGTGGGAGGGGGGTGAAAATGAGCAGTTCTTC. Protein: CASSLYQAWEGGENEQFF.